A selection of T cell receptor beta chains follows, all from one sample in a study of breast tumors, draining lymph nodes, adjacent tissues. One entry per CDR3 protein, called by TCRdb with MiXCR from the multiplex PCR reads. The repertoire holds about 31,000 distinct CDR3 sequences, with 60% to 80% as singletons. The specimen was breast tumor tissue. All receptors derive from a female donor with breast cancer. Some clones in this sample may be carry-over from other donors' samples. CDR3s include the opening cysteine and the closing phenylalanine or tryptophan. The D gene is left open where the match is weak. The size entry is marked missing in some rows and otherwise reads once, few, many or a size class.

clone size | D gene | J gene | V gene | CDR3 protein | CDR3 DNA
many | - | TRBJ2-2 | TRBV12-3/TRBV12-4 | CATRGRLNTGELFF | TGTGCCACCCGAGGTCGTCTTAACACCGGGGAGCTGTTTTTT
once | - | TRBJ2-5 | TRBV20-1 | CSARDRETQSF | TGCAGTGCTAGAGACCGAGAGACCCAGTCCTTC
- | TRBD2 | TRBJ2-1 | TRBV9 | CASSPHPSGRNNEQFF | TGTGCCAGCAGCCCCCATCCTAGCGGCCGGAACAATGAGCAGTTCTTC
- | TRBD1 | TRBJ1-2 | TRBV29-1 | CSVVRTGAFYGYTF | TGCAGCGTTGTTAGGACAGGAGCTTTTTATGGCTACACCTTC
medium-sized | - | TRBJ2-6 | TRBV9 | CASSLGLVGANVLTF | TGTGCCAGCAGCCTTGGACTGGTCGGGGCCAACGTCCTGACTTTC
- | TRBD1 | TRBJ1-5 | TRBV19 | CAIGTGNQPQHF | TGTGCCATAGGGACAGGCAATCAGCCCCAGCATTTT
- | TRBD1 | TRBJ1-2 | TRBV7-9 | CASSLVGTGGAYGYTF | TGTGCCAGCAGCTTAGTAGGGACAGGGGGCGCCTATGGCTACACCTTC
- | - | TRBJ1-2 | TRBV9 | CASSVNVGNYSYTF | TGTGCCAGCAGCGTTAACGTAGGAAACTATAGCTACACCTTC
- | TRBD1 | TRBJ1-6 | TRBV20-1 | CSARIVGTGVTSPLHF | TGCAGTGCTCGAATAGTCGGGACAGGGGTTACTTCACCCCTCCACTTT
- | TRBD1 | TRBJ1-1 | TRBV5-1 | CASSSNGQGRGTEAFF | TGCGCCAGCAGCTCCAACGGACAGGGCCGGGGAACTGAAGCTTTCTTT
many | - | TRBJ2-4 | TRBV20-1 | CSARQGSIQSF | TGCAGTGCTAGACAGGGAAGCATTCAGTCCTTC
few | TRBD1 | TRBJ1-1 | TRBV18 | CASSPLTGLSLAFF | TGTGCCAGCTCACCGCTGACAGGGCTCTCTTTAGCTTTCTTT
few | - | TRBJ2-3 | TRBV24-1 | CATSARTKTDTQYF | TGTGCCACCAGTGCCCGGACTAAAACAGATACGCAGTATTTT
- | - | TRBJ2-7 | TRBV7-2 | CASSLQGIHEQYF | TGTGCCAGCAGCTTACAGGGGATCCACGAGCAGTACTTC
many | TRBD2 | TRBJ2-3 | TRBV27 | CASSLHPSGSTDTQYF | TGTGCCAGCAGTCTACACCCTAGCGGGAGCACAGATACGCAGTATTTT
- | TRBD2 | TRBJ2-2 | TRBV20-1 | CSASYRLAGVAGELFF | TGCAGTGCTAGTTATAGACTAGCGGGAGTTGCCGGGGAGCTGTTTTTT
- | TRBD1 | TRBJ1-6 | TRBV6-5 | CASRLDRGSPLHF | TGTGCCAGCAGACTGGACAGGGGATCACCCCTCCACTTT
- | - | TRBJ2-7 | TRBV7-9 | CASSFDLSSSYEQYF | TGTGCCAGCAGCTTTGACTTATCGAGCTCCTACGAGCAGTACTTC
- | - | TRBJ1-4 | TRBV25-1 | CASSERPKSTNEKLFF | TGTGCCAGCAGTGAAAGGCCAAAGTCAACTAATGAAAAACTGTTTTTT
- | TRBD2 | TRBJ2-7 | TRBV7-2 | CASSFQTSGLSYEQYF | TGTGCCAGCAGCTTCCAGACTAGCGGGCTCTCCTACGAGCAGTACTTC
few | - | TRBJ2-5 | TRBV6-4 | CASSDSGDLYQETQYF | TGTGCCAGCAGTGACTCAGGGGACCTGTACCAAGAGACCCAGTACTTC
- | TRBD1 | TRBJ2-3 | TRBV12-3/TRBV12-4 | CASSLANRGTDTQYF | TGTGCCAGCAGTTTAGCCAACAGGGGTACAGATACGCAGTATTTT
- | - | TRBJ1-3 | TRBV20-1 | CSARPTGTGGNTIYF | TGCAGTGCTAGGCCAACAGGGACGGGGGGAAACACCATATATTTT
- | TRBD1 | TRBJ2-7 | TRBV10-3 | CAISFQGADMYEQYF | TGTGCCATCAGTTTTCAGGGGGCCGACATGTACGAGCAGTACTTC
once | - | TRBJ1-1 | TRBV4-1 | CASSQDFGPVAFF | TGCGCCAGCAGCCAAGATTTCGGTCCGGTGGCTTTCTTT
- | TRBD1 | TRBJ2-2 | TRBV25-1 | CASSQGAGELFF | TGTGCCAGCAGCCAGGGGGCCGGGGAGCTGTTTTTT
- | TRBD2 | TRBJ2-5 | TRBV5-1 | CASSLAGLETQYF | TGCGCCAGCAGCCTAGCGGGATTGGAGACCCAGTACTTC
- | - | TRBJ1-3 | TRBV6-6 | CASRENRDALSGNTIYF | TGTGCCAGCAGAGAAAACCGGGACGCCCTCTCTGGAAACACCATATATTTT
- | - | TRBJ2-5 | TRBV20-1 | CSARAQYF | TGCAGTGCTAGAGCCCAGTACTTC
many | TRBD2 | TRBJ2-3 | TRBV7-9 | CASSYSGGTDTQYF | TGTGCCAGCAGCTATAGCGGGGGCACAGATACGCAGTATTTT
- | TRBD1 | TRBJ1-3 | TRBV13 | CASSHSVGQIFGNTIYF | TGTGCCAGCAGCCACAGTGTGGGACAGATATTTGGAAACACCATATATTTT
many | - | TRBJ2-1 | TRBV19 | CASSTDRYNEQFF | TGTGCCAGTAGTACTGACAGATACAATGAGCAGTTCTTC
- | - | TRBJ2-3 | TRBV12-5 | CASGLGTAPDTQYF | TGTGCTAGTGGTTTGGGGACAGCCCCAGATACGCAGTATTTT
many | TRBD1 | TRBJ1-3 | TRBV7-6 | CASSQGVGGQGHTIYF | TGTGCCAGCAGCCAGGGCGTAGGCGGACAGGGTCACACCATATATTTT
- | TRBD2 | TRBJ2-5 | TRBV12-3/TRBV12-4 | CASSVAGGLYQETQYF | TGTGCCAGCAGTGTTGCGGGGGGGCTATACCAAGAGACCCAGTACTTC
- | - | TRBJ1-3 | TRBV7-8 | CASSLEDWVHTIYF | TGTGCCAGCAGCTTAGAGGATTGGGTCCACACCATATATTTT
- | - | TRBJ2-3 | TRBV7-3 | CASSLMGVSTDTQYF | TGTGCCAGCAGCTTAATGGGGGTTAGCACAGATACGCAGTATTTT
- | - | TRBJ1-5 | TRBV12-3/TRBV12-4 | CASSPSGTWQGTQHF | TGTGCCAGCAGTCCCTCCGGGACATGGCAAGGGACCCAGCATTTT
- | TRBD2 | TRBJ2-7 | TRBV25-1 | CASSDGGLAGGRAQYF | TGTGCCAGCAGTGATGGTGGGCTAGCGGGAGGGCGTGCGCAGTACTTC
few | TRBD1 | TRBJ2-7 | TRBV11-2 | CASSARQGPSYEQYF | TGTGCCAGCAGCGCGCGACAGGGGCCCTCCTACGAGCAGTACTTC
- | TRBD2 | TRBJ2-3 | TRBV5-1 | CASSNPAGTSGRRGTDTQYF | TGCGCCAGCAGCAACCCGGCCGGGACTAGCGGGAGAAGGGGAACAGATACGCAGTATTTT
- | TRBD1 | TRBJ1-1 | TRBV5-1 | CASSGTGLAMNTEAFF | TGCGCCAGCAGCGGGACAGGACTAGCCATGAACACTGAAGCTTTCTTT
medium-sized | TRBD2 | TRBJ2-5 | TRBV12-3/TRBV12-4 | CASSSPRLAGVGETQYF | TGTGCCAGCAGTTCACCAAGACTAGCGGGAGTTGGAGAGACCCAGTACTTC
many | TRBD1 | TRBJ1-2 | TRBV5-1 | CASSFRDREDGYTF | TGCGCCAGCAGCTTTAGGGACAGGGAGGATGGCTACACCTTC
many | - | TRBJ1-3 | TRBV19 | CASSIGTSPGNTIYF | TGTGCCAGTAGTATAGGGACCTCTCCTGGAAACACCATATATTTT
- | TRBD1 | TRBJ2-7 | TRBV6-1 | CASTLGQGAREQYF | TGTGCCAGCACACTGGGACAGGGGGCGAGGGAGCAGTACTTC
- | TRBD2 | TRBJ2-7 | TRBV5-1 | CASSLALAGPTFYEQYF | TGCGCCAGCAGCTTGGCTCTAGCGGGACCGACTTTCTACGAGCAGTACTTC
- | - | TRBJ2-7 | TRBV6-5 | CASSHSGSSYEQYF | TGTGCCAGCAGTCACTCGGGGTCTTCCTACGAGCAGTACTTC
- | TRBD1 | TRBJ1-6 | TRBV9 | CASSVTGFWNSPLHF | TGTGCCAGCAGCGTGACAGGGTTTTGGAATTCACCCCTCCACTTT
- | TRBD1 | TRBJ1-5 | TRBV7-6 | CAGSLAGGQPQHF | TGTGCCGGCAGCTTAGCAGGGGGTCAGCCCCAGCATTTT
many | TRBD2 | TRBJ2-2 | TRBV6-2/TRBV6-3 | CASSTIGGANTGELFF | TGTGCCAGCAGCACAATCGGGGGGGCCAACACCGGGGAGCTGTTTTTT
few | TRBD1 | TRBJ1-2 | TRBV20-1 | CSARTGEGYGYTF | TGCAGTGCTAGGACAGGGGAGGGCTATGGCTACACCTTC
- | TRBD2 | TRBJ2-1 | TRBV10-2 | CASSGISGSSYNEQFF | TGCGCCAGCAGTGGAATCAGCGGGAGCTCCTACAATGAGCAGTTCTTC
many | TRBD1 | TRBJ2-5 | TRBV6-2/TRBV6-3 | CASSYGPGQGARETQYF | TGTGCCAGCAGTTACGGCCCGGGACAGGGGGCACGGGAGACCCAGTACTTC
many | - | TRBJ2-3 | TRBV30 | CAWSVWGSTDTQYF | TGTGCCTGGAGTGTATGGGGGAGCACAGATACGCAGTATTTT
- | TRBD2 | TRBJ2-7 | TRBV20-1 | CSAMWTSGSYEQYF | TGCAGTGCTATGTGGACTAGCGGGAGTTACGAGCAGTACTTC
many | - | TRBJ2-1 | TRBV6-6 | CASSYSRGSSYNEQFF | TGTGCCAGCAGTTACTCGAGGGGGAGCTCCTACAATGAGCAGTTCTTC